A single sample gave rise to the 8 T cell receptor beta chains below, sequenced in a study of T cells in women clearing cervical HPV infection. Data came from immunoSEQ multiplex PCR; TCRdb stores just in-frame clones and leaves some out. The sample includes about 28,000 clones. The specimen was blood buffy coat. These receptors all stem from a woman aged 18 to 75 with a cervical HPV16 infection that either progressed to CIN3+ or cleared (not recorded which).

CDR3 sequence reads: CASNQGLAGIETQYF. CDR3 DNA (partial): TGTGCCAGCAATCAGGGACTAGCGGGGATAGAGACC. The gene calls are TRBV2 and TRBJ2-5; 13 nucleotides agree with TRBD2. The read ends 3 residues before the CDR3 terminus; that terminus is restored from the germline J gene. V trimming: 7 bases; J trimming: 4 bases; junction bases outside the gene matches: 6. Germline V gene sequence: CDR1 SNHLY, CDR2 FYNNEI. The CDR3 loop spans 15 amino acids.

About this clone: The CDR3 is cut off 3 residues early in the read; its end comes from the germline J gene. This chain connects TRBV7-6 to TRBJ1-4; 7 nucleotides align to TRBD1. The germline V gene encodes CDR1 SGHVS and CDR2 FNYEAQ. Germline trimming cut 1 base from V and 1 base from J; bases unmatched to any gene: 6. The CDR3 has 17 amino acids. CDR3 residues: CASSLGQGRETNEKLFF. CDR3 bases read: TGTGCCAGCAGCTTAGGACAGGGAAGGGAAACTAATGAAAAA.

As regards this clone: The DNA ends 3 residues before the CDR3 does, and the rest of the CDR3 is filled in from the germline J gene. V gene TRBV5-1 combines with J gene TRBJ2-6; 8 bases agree with TRBD1. V lost 4 bases to trimming and J lost 0 bases; unmatched junction nucleotides: 12. From germline, CDR1 is SGHRS and CDR2 YFSETQ. CDR3 length equals 19 residues. The CDR3 sequence is CASSTWMDRAISGANVLTF. CDR3 bases read: TGCGCCAGCAGCACATGGATGGACAGGGCCATCTCTGGGGCCAACGTC.

As regards this clone: The sequence runs out 3 residues before the end of the CDR3; the remainder is reconstructed from the germline J gene. This sequence joins TRBV19 and TRBJ2-7; D perhaps matches TRBD1 (6 bases). CDR3 size: 15 residues. Germline V lookup: CDR1 LNHDA, CDR2 SQIVND (reference sequence). Deletions cut 0 bases from V and 2 bases from J, with 11 bases between. CDR3 protein: CASSIDRAGAYEQYF. The sequenced CDR3 bases are TGTGCCAGTAGTATAGATCGGGCAGGGGCCTACGAG. The variable domain in full, with the rest retrieved from reference TRBV19 and TRBJ2-7, is DGGITQSPKYLFRKEGQNVTLSCEQNLNHDAMYWYRQDPGQGLRLIYYSQIVNDFQKGDIAEGYSVSREKKESFPLTVTSAQKNPTAFYLCASSIDRAGAYEQYFGPGTRLTVT.

Points on this clone: The CDR3 end lies 3 residues beyond the end of the read and is filled in from the germline J gene. The chain employs TRBV7-9 and TRBJ1-4; 8 bases map to TRBD1. The CDR3 extends over 15 amino acids. Per the germline V gene, CDR1 is SEHNR and CDR2 is FQNEAQ (reference sequence). The DNA read from the CDR3 is TGTGCCAGCAGCTCGGGACAGGCAACGTATTCACCA. This encodes CASSSGQATYSP. The full CDR3 is CASSSGQATYSPLFF. Combining the CDR3 with reference TRBV7-9 and TRBJ1-4 gives the whole variable domain DTGVSQNPRHKITKRGQNVTFRCDPISEHNRLYWYRQTLGQGPEFLTYFQNEAQLEKSRLLSDRFSAERPKGSFSTLEIQRTEQGDSAMYLCASSSGQATYSPLFFGSGTQLSVL.

To note about this clone: The read stops 3 residues short of the end of the CDR3; the missing end is completed from the germline J gene. The V gene is TRBV3-1 (or the pseudogene TRBV3-2), the J gene TRBJ2-2; D not certain. Looked up from germline, CDR1 is LGHDT and CDR2 is YNNKEL (reference sequence). This CDR3 region has 16 residues. The germline V and J ends were trimmed by 1 base and 2 bases, with 11 bases remaining between them. CDR3 bases read: TGTGCCAGCAGCCAAGTACAAGGGCCTAACACCGGGGAG. As protein: CASSQVQGPNTGE. The complete CDR3 sequence is CASSQVQGPNTGELFF.

In the case of this clone: The read terminates 3 residues ahead of where the CDR3 ends, so the germline J gene completes it. The rearrangement uses TRBV10-2 and TRBJ2-1; 8 positions agree with TRBD2. The CDR3 is 15 residues long. Trimming at V came to 2 bases and at J to 9 bases, leaving 9 bases not matched to a gene. Germline-derived CDR1 and CDR2 are WSHSY and SAAADI. The CDR3 bases that were read are TGCGCCAGCAGTGAGCCGAGCGGGAGTATGGCTGAG. Its protein product is CASSEPSGSMAE. In full, the CDR3 is CASSEPSGSMAEQFF.

Of note for this clone: The sequenced fragment ends 3 residues before the CDR3 boundary, so the rest is inferred from the germline J gene. The J gene is TRBJ2-5, the V gene TRBV24-1; no firm D call. V dropped 3 bases and J dropped 1 base, with 2 bases sitting between them. This CDR3 spans 12 amino acids. Germline CDR1 reads KGHDR; CDR2 reads SFDVKD. CDR3 amino acids: CATSDRQETQYF. Partial CDR3 DNA: TGTGCCACCAGTGATCGCCAAGAGACC.